The sample holds many counts of the clone carrying this T cell receptor (beta chain). Its cognate antigen is unknown. Germline values: CDR1 MNHEY, CDR2 SMNVEV (reference sequence). The J segment lost 7 bases and the V segment lost 6 bases, leaving 10 bases of the junction unmatched. This CDR3 is built from 14 residues. This record belongs to a study of breast tumors, draining lymph nodes, adjacent tissues. General study points: Most tumor T cells seemingly derive from lymph node, then expand in tumor. Compared with lymph nodes, tumors were less diverse; compared with nontumor tissue, more. Luminal-like breast cancer showed significantly higher tumor–nontumor repertoire similarity than basal-like.

TCRdb reprocessed the multiplex PCR reads via MiXCR and lists one record per CDR3 protein. The table shows around 140,000 distinct CDR3 sequences, with around 20% occurring only once. Samples came from axillary lymph nodes draining the breast cancer. Sequencing used axillary lymph node tissue. This receptor was obtained from a female donor with breast cancer. Some clones in this sample may be carry-over from other donors' samples. The chain links TRBV27 to TRBJ2-7; 9 bases match TRBD1. CDR3: CASRYRGPPWEQYF. The CDR3 DNA reads as TGTGCCAGCAGGTACAGGGGGCCCCCCTGGGAGCAGTACTTC.